One and the same sample provided the 31 T cell receptor beta chains below, sequenced in a study of Graves' ophthalmopathy and Graves' hyperthyroidism. RNA served as the template for amplifying TCR beta CDR3 regions. First-round RT-PCR relied on HTBI primers, and a second-round multiplex PCR came next. Using its own MiXCR run on the multiplex PCR reads, TCRdb lists one record per CDR3 protein. The table records approximately 500,000 distinct CDR3 sequences, roughly 14% of them present only once. Sequencing input: blood. The receptors stem from a woman in her twenties or thirties with Graves' ophthalmopathy.

This clonotype was seen more than once but under ten times. The chain joins TRBV15 to TRBJ2-6, with D uncertain. Germline V gene data show CDR1 as LNHNV and CDR2 as YYDKDF (reference sequence). This CDR3 is 15 amino acids long. Trimming pared 1 base from V and 0 bases from J, leaving 4 bases between. The CDR3 sequence is CATSRVFSGANVLTF. The CDR3 DNA sequence: TGTGCCACCAGCAGAGTGTTCTCTGGGGCCAACGTCCTGACTTTC.

In its sample, this clonotype was seen many times. The chain combines TRBV15 with TRBJ2-4; D not certain. CDR1 and CDR2 from the germline V gene are LNHNV and YYDKDF (reference sequence). This CDR3 region has 15 residues. Between the trimmed V and J ends, which lost 0 bases and 1 base, there was a span of 7 bases. In DNA form, the CDR3 reads TGTGCCACCAGCAGAGAACGGGCGGCCAAAAACATTCAGTACTTC. It codes for CATSRERAAKNIQYF.

The chain has TRBV30 and TRBJ1-6; D gene uncertain. V was trimmed by 3 bases and J by 5 bases, leaving 8 bases between them. This CDR3 contains 13 residues. The germline CDR1 and CDR2 sequences are GTSNPN and SVGIG (reference sequence). CDR3 coding DNA: TGTGCCTGGAGAGGCGGAGATAATTCACCCCTCCACTTT. Amino acids: CAWRGGDNSPLHF.

This clonotype was detected ten times or more. This chain uses TRBV16 with TRBJ1-6; 8 nucleotides line up with TRBD1. Trimming cost V 4 bases and J 8 bases; bases outside gene matches: 10. The CDR3 is 16 residues long. Per germline, CDR1 KGHSY and CDR2 FQNENV. CDR3 sequence (DNA): TGTGCCAGCAGCCCCGCTCCGAGACAGGGGTATTCACCCCTCCACTTT. This gives the protein CASSPAPRQGYSPLHF.

This clonotype has ten or more counts. The chain is built from TRBV20-1 and TRBJ1-5, with 10 bases that match TRBD1. J was trimmed by 4 bases and V by 1 base; bases with no gene match: 1. The CDR3 contains 14 residues. The V gene's germline CDR1 is DFQATT and CDR2 SNEGSKA (reference sequence). The CDR3 sequence: CSARAGQGNQPQHF. In DNA, the CDR3 is TGCAGTGCTAGAGCGGGACAGGGGAATCAGCCCCAGCATTTT.

This clonotype was found many times. The rearrangement links TRBV6-5 to TRBJ2-7; maybe TRBD2 (6 bases). The CDR3 runs 14 residues. Trimming left V 0 bases short and J 4 bases short, with 10 bases between. The V gene's germline CDR1 is MNHEY and CDR2 SVGAGI. This CDR3 is CASSYSSGTYEQYF. The CDR3 DNA is TGTGCCAGCAGTTACTCAAGTGGGACTTACGAGCAGTACTTC.

This clonotype showed up many times. The chain employs TRBV6-5 and TRBJ1-3; perhaps TRBD1 as D (5 bases). CDR1 is MNHEY and CDR2 is SVGAGI in the germline V gene. The CDR3 covers 15 residues. The V end lost 0 bases, the J end lost 3 bases, and 9 bases lay between the germline ends. CDR3 DNA sequence: TGTGCCAGCAGTTACTCGGAAAGGGGTGGAAACACCATATATTTT. It encodes CASSYSERGGNTIYF.

The chain has TRBV9 and TRBJ1-2, with D unresolved. The CDR3 covers 14 residues. Per the germline V gene, CDR1 is SGDLS and CDR2 is YYNGEE. V gave up 3 bases and J gave up 1 base, with 10 bases separating them. The CDR3 DNA follows: TGTGCCAGCAGCGGTCCCACGGGTAACTATGGCTACACCTTC. Protein sequence: CASSGPTGNYGYTF. The full variable domain, its missing parts supplied by reference TRBV9 and TRBJ1-2, is DSGVTQTPKHLITATGQRVTLRCSPRSGDLSVYWYQQSLDQGLQFLIQYYNGEERAKGNILERFSAQQFPDLHSELNLSSLELGDSALYFCASSGPTGNYGYTFGSGTRLTVV.

This chain links TRBV12-3 or TRBV12-4 with TRBJ1-1; D call uncertain. The CDR3 extends over 12 amino acids. Trimming removed 7 bases from V and 4 bases from J, with 10 bases in between. CDR3: CASTEGFTEAFF. The CDR3 bases are TGTGCCAGCACCGAGGGTTTCACTGAAGCTTTCTTT.

Comments on this clonotype: A much more abundant neighbour one base away suggests this may be a read error. V is TRBV12-3 or TRBV12-4 and J is TRBJ1-6; D not resolved. The CDR3 runs to 15 residues. CDR3 residues: CASSSTTGGNSHLHF. For the CDR3, the DNA is TGTGCCAGCAGTTCTACGACGGGTGGCAATTCACACCTCCACTTT.

This clonotype was recorded a few times. This chain joins TRBV4-1 and TRBJ2-2; possible D gene TRBD1, 6 bases. The germline CDR1 and CDR2 sequences are MGHRA and YSYEKL. Trimming pared 3 bases from V and 4 bases from J, leaving 15 bases between. The CDR3 has 16 residues. The CDR3: CASSQVQGWGTGELFF. The CDR3 DNA reads TGCGCCAGCAGCCAGGTACAGGGATGGGGCACCGGGGAGCTGTTTTTT.

This clonotype has a count of ten or more. A clone one base away is much larger, so this may be a read error. This chain joins TRBV28 and TRBJ1-2; D not certain. The CDR3 covers 13 residues. From germline, CDR1 is MDHEN and CDR2 SYDVKM. CDR3 protein: CACSLSYFYGYTF. The DNA of the CDR3 is TGTGCCTGCAGTTTATCGTACTTCTATGGCTACACCTTC.

This clonotype came up a few times. This sequence joins TRBV14 and TRBJ2-7; D possibly corresponds to TRBD2 (5 bases). CDR1 and CDR2 from the germline V gene are SGHDN and FVKESK. V lost 1 base and J 0 bases, leaving 16 bases between the germline ends. The CDR3 runs 17 residues. CDR3 amino acids: CASSQGVGGFYSYEQYF. The CDR3 region has the DNA TGTGCCAGCAGCCAAGGTGTAGGAGGTTTTTACTCCTACGAGCAGTACTTC.

This clonotype occurred many times. This chain connects TRBV20-1 to TRBJ1-2; D is unclear. CDR1 and CDR2 (germline): DFQATT, SNEGSKA (reference sequence). The CDR3 sequence is 13 residues long. V was cut by 4 bases and J by 7 bases, with 16 bases left in between. The CDR3 DNA reads TGCAGTGCTACGCTGACAATTCCAACTGGCTACACCTTC. Its translation is CSATLTIPTGYTF.

This clonotype has a count of ten or more. This sequence joins TRBV7-9 and TRBJ2-7; 9 bases agree with TRBD1. The CDR3 spans 15 residues. J was trimmed by 3 bases and V by 5 bases; bases with no gene match: 8. Germline V gene data show CDR1 as SEHNR and CDR2 as FQNEAQ (reference sequence). The CDR3 reads CASSINRDRVYEQYF. The DNA of the CDR3 is TGTGCCAGCAGCATCAACCGGGACAGGGTCTACGAGCAGTACTTC.

The V call is TRBV7-2, the J call TRBJ1-1, with no clear D. The germline V gene has CDR1 SGHTA and CDR2 FQGNSA. This CDR3 has 14 residues. The V gene lost 2 bases and the J gene lost 4 bases, with 11 bases spanning the gap. The CDR3 nucleotides read TGTGCCAGCAGCTTAATCAGCGTTATCACTGAAGCTTTCTTT. This encodes CASSLISVITEAFF.

There are a few counts of this clonotype. The junction shows a germline mismatch at one end, possibly a read error. CDR3 DNA sequence: TGTGCCGGCAGATCCCGGGGAGGGGCAAGGGAGCAGTACTTC. Translating gives CAGRSRGGAREQYF. This chain links TRBV27 with TRBJ2-7; 7 bases are shared with TRBD2. Germline V gives CDR1 MNHEY, CDR2 SMNVEV (reference sequence). This CDR3 is 14 amino acids long.

This clonotype was observed a few times. This chain connects TRBV7-8 to TRBJ2-7; tentatively, D is TRBD1 or TRBD2 (5 bases each). The CDR3 loop spans 14 amino acids. Germline CDR1 and CDR2: SGHVS and FQNEAQ. The V and J ends lost 2 bases and 3 bases respectively, with 11 bases between them. CDR3 residues: CASSLPGPLYEQYF. Here the CDR3 DNA reads TGTGCCAGCAGCTTACCGGGACCCCTCTACGAGCAGTACTTC.

In its sample, this clonotype was seen many times. The gene calls are TRBV6-1 and TRBJ2-7; 7 nucleotides line up with TRBD1. Trimming cost V 4 bases and J 0 bases; bases outside gene matches: 6. Germline V gene sequence: CDR1 MNHNS, CDR2 SASEGT. The CDR3 has 15 residues. Here the CDR3 reads CASSARQGSSYEQYF. In DNA form, the CDR3 reads TGTGCCAGCAGTGCCCGACAGGGCAGCTCCTACGAGCAGTACTTC.

This clonotype was seen repeatedly, ten times or more. V and J are TRBV20-1 and TRBJ2-7, with 8 bases matching TRBD2. CDR1 is DFQATT and CDR2 is SNEGSKA in the germline V gene (reference sequence). Unmatched junction bases numbered 11, after V lost 6 bases and J lost 4 bases. The CDR3 extends over 14 amino acids. The CDR3 nucleotides read TGCAGTGCCCCGAGAGCGGGAGTACGGTACGAGCAGTACTTC. Its translation: CSAPRAGVRYEQYF.

This clonotype has a count of ten or more. The chain links TRBV6-2 or TRBV6-3 to TRBJ2-2, with TRBD2 matching over 7 bases. Per germline, CDR1 MNHEY and CDR2 SVGEGT. With 5 bases clipped from V and 5 bases from J, the junction kept 2 bases outside the gene matches. The CDR3 has 13 residues. The CDR3 DNA follows: TGTGCCAGCAGTACACTAGCGACCGGGGAGCTGTTTTTT. Protein sequence: CASSTLATGELFF.

The genes are TRBV30 and TRBJ2-7; D might be TRBD2 (6 bases). Germline values: CDR1 GTSNPN, CDR2 SVGIG (reference sequence). The CDR3 contains 12 residues. Written as DNA, the CDR3 is TGTGCCTGGAAAAAAGCGGGCTACGAGCAGTGCGTC. Protein product: CAWKKAGYEQCV.

This clonotype showed up many times. The chain couples TRBV12-3 or TRBV12-4 to TRBJ2-2; D unresolved. The CDR3 loop spans 17 amino acids. The V gene lost 2 bases and the J gene lost 2 bases, with 15 bases spanning the gap. Written as DNA, the CDR3 is TGTGCCAGCAGTTTAAGTGCGCGTCTTCTAAACACCGGGGAGCTGTTTTTT. Protein sequence: CASSLSARLLNTGELFF.

This clonotype was recorded many times. The genes are TRBV6-5 and TRBJ1-5, with D possibly TRBD1 on 6 matching bases. The CDR3 has 16 residues. V lost 2 bases to trimming and J lost 3 bases, with 14 bases between them. Looked up from germline, CDR1 is MNHEY and CDR2 is SVGAGI. This CDR3 is CASSYLGGQLNQPQHF. The CDR3, as DNA: TGTGCCAGCAGTTACCTGGGGGGACAACTCAATCAGCCCCAGCATTTT.

As to this clonotype: A read error is possible here, since a much larger clone lies one base away. The CDR3 DNA sequence: TGCGCCAGCAGCTTGGGGGGGCATGGTTCACACCTCCACTTT. Amino acid sequence: CASSLGGHGSHLHF. V and J are TRBV5-1 and TRBJ1-6; D is possibly TRBD1 (6 bases). There are 14 residues in the CDR3. Looked up from germline, CDR1 is SGHRS and CDR2 is YFSETQ.

This clonotype has a count of ten or more. This sequence joins TRBV20-1 and TRBJ2-5; 8 bases agree with TRBD2. Germline lookup yields CDR1 DFQATT and CDR2 SNEGSKA (reference sequence). The ends lost 3 bases at V and 5 bases at J; junction bases unmatched: 8. The CDR3 spans 14 residues. CDR3 sequence: CSASSPGLGETQYF. The CDR3, as DNA: TGCAGTGCTAGCTCCCCGGGACTAGGGGAGACCCAGTACTTC.

In this sample, this clonotype turned up a few times. The chain has TRBV3-1 and TRBJ2-5; no clear D gene. The germline CDR1 and CDR2 sequences are LGHDT and YNNKEL (reference sequence). The CDR3 covers 13 residues. The germline V and J ends were trimmed by 0 bases and 6 bases, with 8 bases remaining between them. The CDR3 protein is CASSQDLFKTQYF. The CDR3 bases are TGTGCCAGCAGCCAAGATCTTTTTAAGACCCAGTACTTC.

The rearrangement links TRBV28 to TRBJ1-5; 7 nucleotides agree with TRBD1. The germline gives CDR1 MDHEN, CDR2 SYDVKM. The CDR3 is 16 residues long. The V gene end was trimmed by 6 bases and the J gene end by 6 bases; junction bases not matched to a gene: 14. The CDR3 DNA is TGTGCCAGCAGCCAAAACCCGACAGGGTCGTTTCAGCCCCAGCATTTT. This encodes CASSQNPTGSFQPQHF. Filled out from reference TRBV28 and TRBJ1-5, the complete variable domain reads DVKVTQSSRYLVKRTGEKVFLECVQDMDHENMFWYRQDPGLGLRLIYFSYDVKMKEKGDIPEGYSVSREKKERFSLILESASTNQTSMYLCASSQNPTGSFQPQHFGDGTRLSIL.

The rearrangement joins TRBV7-9 to TRBJ2-7; D not resolved. Germline V CDR1 and CDR2: SEHNR, FQNEAQ (reference sequence). The CDR3 is 14 residues long. The germline V and J ends were trimmed by 3 bases and 5 bases, with 14 bases remaining between them. The CDR3 loop reads CASSFSTARHEQYF. DNA for the CDR3: TGTGCCAGCAGCTTTTCAACGGCAAGGCACGAGCAGTACTTC.

This clonotype was seen at least ten times. V is TRBV12-3 or TRBV12-4 and J is TRBJ2-3; D gene uncertain. V was shortened by 3 bases and J by 1 base, with 11 bases between the two germline ends. This CDR3 comprises 15 residues. The chain's CDR3 is CASSLTSPGTDTQYF. The CDR3 DNA sequence: TGTGCCAGCAGTTTGACGAGCCCCGGCACAGATACGCAGTATTTT.

This clonotype has at least ten counts. The chain combines TRBV29-1 with TRBJ1-1; no firm D call. V was shortened by 6 bases and J by 0 bases, with 5 bases between the two germline ends. The length of the CDR3 is 11 residues. From germline, CDR1 is SQVTM and CDR2 ANQGSEA. CDR3 region: CSVGLNTEAFF. DNA of the CDR3: TGCAGCGTCGGGCTGAACACTGAAGCTTTCTTT.